These T cell receptor beta chains were read from a single sample in a study of T cell responses to AZD1222 COVID-19 vaccine. The assay was immunoSEQ multiplex PCR, and TCRdb's table has in-frame clones only and misses some. The sample holds 120,000 to 150,000 clones, about 86% seen once. The sequencing used peripheral blood, collected 28 days after the second AZD1222 dose. These receptors were collected from an adult who received the AZD1222 COVID-19 vaccine. CDR3s include the opening cysteine and the closing phenylalanine or tryptophan. Each record gives: J gene, D gene, V gene, clone size, CDR3 length, CDR3 DNA, CDR3 protein. The D gene is left open where the match is weak. Clone size is given for some rows only: seen once, a few or many times, or a class if the clone is expanded.

j_gene: TRBJ1-5
d_gene: .
v_gene: TRBV6-4
abundance: once
len: 14
CDR3nt: TGTGCCAGCAGTGGCGCTGATAGCAATCAGCCCCAGCATTTT
CDR3aa: CASSGADSNQPQHF

j_gene: TRBJ2-7
d_gene: TRBD1
v_gene: TRBV5-1
abundance: .
len: 15
CDR3nt: TGCGCCAGCAGCTTGGCCGGGACAGAGCTCTACGAGCAGTACTTC
CDR3aa: CASSLAGTELYEQYF

j_gene: TRBJ1-1
d_gene: TRBD1
v_gene: TRBV28
abundance: .
len: 14
CDR3nt: TGTGCCAGCAGGACAACAGGGGTGGTCACTGAAGCTTTCTTT
CDR3aa: CASRTTGVVTEAFF

j_gene: TRBJ1-2
d_gene: .
v_gene: TRBV11-2
abundance: .
len: 12
CDR3nt: TGTGCCAGCAAACGGGGTACTTATGGCTACACCTTC
CDR3aa: CASKRGTYGYTF

j_gene: TRBJ1-3
d_gene: TRBD1
v_gene: TRBV5-1
abundance: once
len: 16
CDR3nt: TGCGCCAGCAGCTTGTTGGGACAGGGTGCTGGAAACACCATATATTTT
CDR3aa: CASSLLGQGAGNTIYF

j_gene: TRBJ2-1
d_gene: .
v_gene: TRBV2
abundance: .
len: 12
CDR3nt: TGTGCCAGCAGTGGGGACTGGCCCGGGCAGTTCTTC
CDR3aa: CASSGDWPGQFF

j_gene: TRBJ1-2
d_gene: .
v_gene: TRBV2
abundance: .
len: 13
CDR3nt: TGTGCCAGCAGAGAATCGGGTAACTATGGCTACACCTTC
CDR3aa: CASRESGNYGYTF

j_gene: TRBJ2-7
d_gene: .
v_gene: TRBV3-1/TRBV3-2
abundance: .
len: 12
CDR3nt: TGTGCCAGCAACCGTAGCTCCTACGAGCAGTACTTC
CDR3aa: CASNRSSYEQYF

j_gene: TRBJ1-6
d_gene: .
v_gene: TRBV28
abundance: .
len: 15
CDR3nt: TGTGCCAGCCTCCCATCGACAAGCTCGGATTCACCCCTCCACTTT
CDR3aa: CASLPSTSSDSPLHF

j_gene: TRBJ1-2
d_gene: TRBD1
v_gene: TRBV7-2
abundance: few
len: 11
CDR3nt: TGTGCCAGCAGCCCCTACAGGGGTGGAACCTTC
CDR3aa: CASSPYRGGTF

j_gene: TRBJ2-2
d_gene: .
v_gene: TRBV19
abundance: .
len: 13
CDR3nt: TGTGCCAGTAGTAAATTCGACACCGGGGAGCTGTTTTTT
CDR3aa: CASSKFDTGELFF

j_gene: TRBJ1-1
d_gene: .
v_gene: TRBV28
abundance: few
len: 12
CDR3nt: TGTGCCAGCAGGTGGCTGATGGATGAAGCTTTCTTT
CDR3aa: CASRWLMDEAFF

j_gene: TRBJ2-2
d_gene: .
v_gene: TRBV6-4
abundance: .
len: 15
CDR3nt: TGTGCCAGCAGTGACGAGGGCGGGAACACCGGGGAGCTGTTTTTT
CDR3aa: CASSDEGGNTGELFF

j_gene: TRBJ2-1
d_gene: .
v_gene: TRBV11-3
abundance: .
len: 15
CDR3nt: TGTGCCAGCAGCTTATCTTACGGGGGGCACCCGGAGCAGTTCTTC
CDR3aa: CASSLSYGGHPEQFF

j_gene: TRBJ1-2
d_gene: .
v_gene: TRBV3-1/TRBV3-2
abundance: .
len: 12
CDR3nt: TGTGCCAGCAGCAGCTATCGCTATGGCTACACCTTC
CDR3aa: CASSSYRYGYTF

j_gene: TRBJ1-4
d_gene: TRBD1
v_gene: TRBV11-2
abundance: .
len: 15
CDR3nt: TGTGCCAGCAGCATCCTGACAGGGGAAAATGAAAAACTGTTTTTT
CDR3aa: CASSILTGENEKLFF

j_gene: TRBJ2-1
d_gene: .
v_gene: TRBV7-9
abundance: .
len: 19
CDR3nt: TGTGCCAGCAGCCCAAGGATGCAGGGTAATGCGTTCTCCTACAATGAGCAGTTCTTC
CDR3aa: CASSPRMQGNAFSYNEQFF

j_gene: TRBJ2-7
d_gene: TRBD1
v_gene: TRBV28
abundance: .
len: 15
CDR3nt: TGTGCCAGCAGTTACTCCCAGGGGGCTACCTACGAGCAGTACTTC
CDR3aa: CASSYSQGATYEQYF

j_gene: TRBJ2-7
d_gene: .
v_gene: TRBV5-8
abundance: .
len: 13
CDR3nt: TGTGCCAGCAGCCTGCCCGGGGAGCCATCGCAGTACTTC
CDR3aa: CASSLPGEPSQYF

j_gene: TRBJ2-7
d_gene: .
v_gene: TRBV30
abundance: .
len: 12
CDR3nt: TGTGCCTGTTCGGGGTTTGGCTACGAGCAGTACTTC
CDR3aa: CACSGFGYEQYF

j_gene: TRBJ2-7
d_gene: TRBD1
v_gene: TRBV13
abundance: .
len: 16
CDR3nt: TGTGCCAGCAGCTTAGGAGGGCAGGGGGTTCCCCACGAGCAGTACTTC
CDR3aa: CASSLGGQGVPHEQYF

j_gene: TRBJ1-2
d_gene: .
v_gene: TRBV29-1
abundance: .
len: 9
CDR3nt: TGCAGCGTTGGCTATGGCTACACCTTC
CDR3aa: CSVGYGYTF

j_gene: TRBJ1-1
d_gene: TRBD1
v_gene: TRBV27
abundance: few
len: 15
CDR3nt: TGTGCCAGCAGAAACCAGGGGGTGCCAGTTAGGGAAGCTTTCTTT
CDR3aa: CASRNQGVPVREAFF

j_gene: TRBJ1-2
d_gene: TRBD1
v_gene: TRBV10-1
abundance: .
len: 16
CDR3nt: TGCGCCAGCCGACCCCTAGGGGACAGGTCGGACTATGGCTACACCTTC
CDR3aa: CASRPLGDRSDYGYTF

j_gene: TRBJ2-5
d_gene: TRBD2
v_gene: TRBV10-1
abundance: .
len: 15
CDR3nt: TGCGCCAGCAGTGAGAAGGGACTAGCCGAAGAGACCCAGTACTTC
CDR3aa: CASSEKGLAEETQYF

j_gene: TRBJ2-2
d_gene: .
v_gene: TRBV7-6
abundance: .
len: 15
CDR3nt: TGTGCCAGCAGCTTAGGACTAGCGAACACCGGGGAGCTGTTTTTT
CDR3aa: CASSLGLANTGELFF

j_gene: TRBJ2-3
d_gene: .
v_gene: TRBV2
abundance: .
len: 12
CDR3nt: TGTGCCAGCAGGCCCGGGGTAGATACGCAGTATTTT
CDR3aa: CASRPGVDTQYF

j_gene: TRBJ2-2
d_gene: .
v_gene: TRBV5-1
abundance: .
len: 16
CDR3nt: TGCGCCAGCAGCCCCCGCTCGGACCATAACACCGGGGAGCTGTTTTTT
CDR3aa: CASSPRSDHNTGELFF

j_gene: TRBJ1-1
d_gene: .
v_gene: TRBV29-1
abundance: .
len: 14
CDR3nt: TGCAGCGTGGGGTCCGGAGGGAGGGGCACTGAAGCTTTCTTT
CDR3aa: CSVGSGGRGTEAFF

j_gene: TRBJ1-2
d_gene: .
v_gene: TRBV7-2
abundance: .
len: 13
CDR3nt: TGTGCCAGCAGTACCTACAAGTTACGGGGCTACACCTTC
CDR3aa: CASSTYKLRGYTF

j_gene: TRBJ2-2
d_gene: TRBD2
v_gene: TRBV18
abundance: .
len: 18
CDR3nt: TGTGCCAGCTCACCAGGACTAGCGGGAGGGGACAGCACCGGGGAGCTGTTTTTT
CDR3aa: CASSPGLAGGDSTGELFF

j_gene: TRBJ1-2
d_gene: .
v_gene: TRBV27
abundance: .
len: 16
CDR3nt: TGTGCCAGCAGTCCGCTCGGGGGTACTGTTAACTATGGCTACACCTTC
CDR3aa: CASSPLGGTVNYGYTF

j_gene: TRBJ1-5
d_gene: .
v_gene: TRBV27
abundance: .
len: 14
CDR3nt: TGTGCCAGCAGTTCGGGAAGGCTAGAACAGCCCCAGCATTTT
CDR3aa: CASSSGRLEQPQHF

j_gene: TRBJ2-7
d_gene: TRBD1
v_gene: TRBV5-1
abundance: medium-sized
len: 15
CDR3nt: TGCGCCAGCAGCTTGTTCCGGGACAGGGGTAACGAGCAGTACTTC
CDR3aa: CASSLFRDRGNEQYF

j_gene: TRBJ2-5
d_gene: TRBD2
v_gene: TRBV7-8
abundance: once
len: 15
CDR3nt: TGTGCCAGCAGCTTAAGGACTAGCGGCTTAAGGGCCCAGTACTTC
CDR3aa: CASSLRTSGLRAQYF

j_gene: TRBJ2-3
d_gene: .
v_gene: TRBV2
abundance: .
len: 18
CDR3nt: TGTGCCAGCAGTACCCCTCGGGAAACTCACGTGGGGGGAGATACGCAGTATTTT
CDR3aa: CASSTPRETHVGGDTQYF

j_gene: TRBJ2-7
d_gene: .
v_gene: TRBV19
abundance: .
len: 14
CDR3nt: TGTGCCAGTAGCCCCGGGACTGACGCCGCCGAGCAGTACTTC
CDR3aa: CASSPGTDAAEQYF

j_gene: TRBJ2-3
d_gene: .
v_gene: TRBV18
abundance: .
len: 13
CDR3nt: TGTGCCAGCTCACTTTGGGGCACAGATACGCAGTATTTT
CDR3aa: CASSLWGTDTQYF

j_gene: TRBJ2-5
d_gene: .
v_gene: TRBV19
abundance: .
len: 14
CDR3nt: TGTGCCAGTAGTTTAGGAAGCCGGGCAGAGACCCAGTACTTC
CDR3aa: CASSLGSRAETQYF

j_gene: TRBJ2-1
d_gene: TRBD2
v_gene: TRBV2
abundance: .
len: 14
CDR3nt: TGTGCCAGCAACCCGCAGCGGGGGCTGAATGAGCAGTTCTTC
CDR3aa: CASNPQRGLNEQFF